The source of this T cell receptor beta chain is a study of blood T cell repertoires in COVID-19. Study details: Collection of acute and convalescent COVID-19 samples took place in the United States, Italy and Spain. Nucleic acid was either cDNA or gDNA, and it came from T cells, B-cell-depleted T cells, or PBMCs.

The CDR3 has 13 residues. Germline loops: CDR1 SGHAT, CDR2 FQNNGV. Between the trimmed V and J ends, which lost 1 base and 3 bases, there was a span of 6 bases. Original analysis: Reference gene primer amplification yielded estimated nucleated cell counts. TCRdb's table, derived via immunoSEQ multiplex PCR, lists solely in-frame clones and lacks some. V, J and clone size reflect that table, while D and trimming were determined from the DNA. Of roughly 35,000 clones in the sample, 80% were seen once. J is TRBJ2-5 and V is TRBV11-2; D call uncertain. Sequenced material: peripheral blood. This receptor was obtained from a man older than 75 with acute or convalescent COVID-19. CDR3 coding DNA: TGTGCCAGCAGCTTAGGATCAGAAGAGACCCAGTACTTC. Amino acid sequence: CASSLGSEETQYF.